These T cell receptor beta chains were read from a single sample in a study of shared clonotypes between healthy human individuals. Generated by immunoSEQ multiplex PCR, the TCRdb table keeps only in-frame clones and is missing some. The sample includes around 1.6 million clones, under 99% of them seen just once. Sequenced sample: naive CD4+ T cells sorted from blood. All receptors come from a man between 25 and 39 years old in good health. Both conserved end residues are part of each CDR3. The order of the fields is clone size, V gene, J gene, D gene, CDR3 DNA, CDR3 protein. A D gene is named only where the DNA matches it firmly. Clone size is shown for a subset of rows, as once, few, many or a class of expanded clone.

NA	TRBV9	TRBJ2-2	NA	TGTGCCAGCAGCGTAGAGTGGACCGGGGAGCTGTTTTTT	CASSVEWTGELFF
NA	TRBV9	TRBJ2-3	TRBD2	TGTGCCAGCAGCGTAGCTGGACTAGCGGGACCGAATACGCAGTATTTT	CASSVAGLAGPNTQYF
NA	TRBV6-5	TRBJ2-3	TRBD1	TGTGCCAGTGAACAGGGGCTAAGCACAGATACGCAGTATTTT	CASEQGLSTDTQYF
NA	TRBV27	TRBJ1-1	NA	TGTGCCAGCAGTGCCGGACGAGGGAACACTGAAGCTTTCTTT	CASSAGRGNTEAFF
NA	TRBV19	TRBJ2-7	TRBD1	TGTGCCAGTAGTATTACGACAGGGGTAGGGTACGAGCAGTACTTC	CASSITTGVGYEQYF
NA	TRBV29-1	TRBJ2-1	NA	TGCAGCGTTGAAGCCGGGGAGGTGGGCTACAATGAGCAGTTCTTC	CSVEAGEVGYNEQFF
once	TRBV18	TRBJ2-7	TRBD1	TGTGCCAGCTCACTCACCGGGACAGGGGATTACGAGCAGTACTTC	CASSLTGTGDYEQYF
NA	TRBV11-2	TRBJ2-2	NA	TGTGCCCATGGGCAGGGCACAGTGGGGGAGCTGTTTTTT	CAHGQGTVGELFF
NA	TRBV5-4	TRBJ2-3	TRBD2	TGTGCCAGCAGCTGGGGACTAGCGGGAGATCCAGATACGCAGTATTTT	CASSWGLAGDPDTQYF
NA	TRBV7-9	TRBJ2-2	NA	TGTGCCAGCAGCTTGGGACAAGCGACCGGGGAGCTGTTTTTT	CASSLGQATGELFF
NA	TRBV5-1	TRBJ2-3	TRBD2	TGCGCCAGCAGCTTGGCCCTAGCGGAAAGCACAGATACGCAGTATTTT	CASSLALAESTDTQYF
NA	TRBV4-3	TRBJ2-1	TRBD2	TGCGCCAGCAGCCCGAGCGGGAGGGCCGACAATGAGCAGTTCTTC	CASSPSGRADNEQFF
NA	TRBV9	TRBJ2-1	TRBD2	TGTGCCAGCAGCGTAGGGTCGCTAGCGGGAGGCCCACCACCCTACAATGAGCAGTTCTTC	CASSVGSLAGGPPPYNEQFF
once	TRBV7-7	TRBJ2-1	NA	TGTGCTAGCAGCTCTGGCTCCTACAATGAGCAGTTCTTC	CASSSGSYNEQFF
once	TRBV27	TRBJ2-1	NA	TGTGCCAGCAGCCCCCAGCGCCTCTACAATGAGCAGTTCTTC	CASSPQRLYNEQFF
NA	TRBV7-3	TRBJ2-7	TRBD1	TGTGCCAGCAGCAGAGGGACAGCCGGCGAGCAGTACTTC	CASSRGTAGEQYF
NA	TRBV10-3	TRBJ2-2	TRBD2	TGTGCCATCAGCTGGACTAGCGGAGTCAACACCGGGGAGCTGTTTTTT	CAISWTSGVNTGELFF
NA	TRBV7-8	TRBJ2-7	NA	TGTGCCAGCAGCTTAGGCAGAGTTCGGAGCTCCTACGAGCAGTACTTC	CASSLGRVRSSYEQYF
NA	TRBV15	TRBJ2-1	NA	TGTGCCACCAGCAGAGCCGATCGGAGTGAGCAGTTCTTC	CATSRADRSEQFF
NA	TRBV27	TRBJ2-1	TRBD2	TGTGCCAGCAGACCCCGGGGGTGGCGGGAGGCTTACAATGAGCAGTTCTTC	CASRPRGWREAYNEQFF
once	TRBV28	TRBJ2-1	NA	TGTGCCAGCAGTGGTCAGCCCGACTACAATGAGCAGTTCTTC	CASSGQPDYNEQFF
once	TRBV27	TRBJ1-1	NA	TGTGCCAGCAGTTTTTCAGGGCTGGGTACTGAAGCTTTCTTT	CASSFSGLGTEAFF
NA	TRBV5-8	TRBJ1-5	NA	TGTGCCAGCAGCCCTGACAGTCACCCCAATCAGCCCCAGCATTTT	CASSPDSHPNQPQHF
NA	TRBV9	TRBJ1-3	NA	TGTGCCAGCAGCGCATATGACACTGGAAACACCATATATTTT	CASSAYDTGNTIYF
NA	TRBV9	TRBJ2-7	NA	TGTGCCAGCAGCGTAGACCTAGGGACCTTCTACGAGCAGTACTTC	CASSVDLGTFYEQYF
NA	TRBV19	TRBJ2-7	TRBD1	TGTGCCAGTAAACCTGGGACAGGGTTCTACGAGCAGTACTTC	CASKPGTGFYEQYF
NA	TRBV7-2	TRBJ1-5	NA	TGTGCCAGCAGCTTAGGAGTTAGTGCCCTTCAGCCCCAGCATTTT	CASSLGVSALQPQHF
NA	TRBV6-4	TRBJ2-5	NA	TGTGCCAGCAGTGACTCTGGCAGGATGGCCCAGTACTTC	CASSDSGRMAQYF
NA	TRBV28	TRBJ2-3	NA	TGTGCCAGCAGTTTCCGGGTACGGGGGGATACGCAGTATTTT	CASSFRVRGDTQYF
NA	TRBV6-1	TRBJ2-5	TRBD2	TGTGCCAGCAGTGGGACTAGCGGGAGGGCGTATGAGACCCAGTACTTC	CASSGTSGRAYETQYF
NA	TRBV5-1	TRBJ2-2	TRBD1	TGCGCCAGCAGCTCCGGGACAGGGAACACCGGGGAGCTGTTTTTT	CASSSGTGNTGELFF
NA	TRBV5-1	TRBJ1-2	NA	TGCGCCAGCAGCCTACGGGGAGGGGTTGGCTACACCTTC	CASSLRGGVGYTF
once	TRBV6-5	TRBJ1-1	TRBD1	TGTGCCAGCAGTTACTTAGGGGGCTTGGATGAAGCTTTCTTT	CASSYLGGLDEAFF
NA	TRBV7-2	TRBJ2-1	NA	TGTGCCAGCAGCTTAGCTGGGTTTTTGGAGTGGCCGAAAAATGAGCAGTTCTTC	CASSLAGFLEWPKNEQFF
NA	TRBV5-4	TRBJ2-7	NA	TGTGCCAGCAGCCTCAGGGTTATGGCGAGCTCCTACGAGCAGTACTTC	CASSLRVMASSYEQYF
NA	TRBV2	TRBJ2-2	TRBD1	TGTGCCAGCAGTAACAGGGGGCCGAACGGGGAGCTGTTTTTT	CASSNRGPNGELFF
NA	TRBV5-6	TRBJ2-7	TRBD2	TGTGCCAGCAGCCCGACGGGGACTAGCGGCGAGCAGTACTTC	CASSPTGTSGEQYF
NA	TRBV9	TRBJ2-7	TRBD2	TGTGCCAGCAGCGTAGGAGCGGGAGGGAACTACGAGCAGTACTTC	CASSVGAGGNYEQYF
NA	TRBV7-2	TRBJ2-7	NA	TGTGCCAGCAGCCCAGCGTATTCAGGTGTTTACTTC	CASSPAYSGVYF
NA	TRBV30	TRBJ1-2	NA	TGTGCCTGGAGTGACAGATTCCCTAGGGGTAGAAACTATGGCTACACCTTC	CAWSDRFPRGRNYGYTF
NA	TRBV27	TRBJ1-2	NA	TGTGCCACCCGGATTCTGGATGGCTACACCTTC	CATRILDGYTF
NA	TRBV11-2	TRBJ2-2	NA	TGTGCCAGCAGCTTGCCAAGGGGAGTCGGGGAGCTGTTTTTT	CASSLPRGVGELFF
NA	TRBV18	TRBJ1-5	NA	TGTGCCAGCTCACCAATGGGACAGCCCCAGCATTTT	CASSPMGQPQHF
NA	TRBV5-4	TRBJ2-2	TRBD2	TGTGCCAGCAGCTTGGCGGGACTAGCGGGAGGTAGCGCCGGGGAGCTGTTTTTT	CASSLAGLAGGSAGELFF
once	TRBV5-1	TRBJ1-2	NA	TGCGCCAGCAGCTTGGAGCGAGGGACAAAGGTCTACACCTTC	CASSLERGTKVYTF
NA	TRBV5-1	TRBJ2-2	NA	TGCGCCAGCAGTCAGCAGGGTCCTGGGGAGCTGTTTTTT	CASSQQGPGELFF
NA	TRBV7-8	TRBJ1-5	TRBD1	TGTGCCAGCAGCATGGGACAGGGGGCTTCTTCGGATCAGCCCCAGCATTTT	CASSMGQGASSDQPQHF
NA	TRBV5-1	TRBJ2-1	NA	TGCGCCAGCACGCCTAGCCCGAGCTCCTACAATGAGCAGTTCTTC	CASTPSPSSYNEQFF
once	TRBV27	TRBJ2-7	TRBD1	TGTGCCAGCAGTTTTTATCCGGGACAGGGTGATAACGAGCAGTACTTC	CASSFYPGQGDNEQYF
NA	TRBV11-2	TRBJ2-7	NA	TGTGCCAGCAGGAGAGGGATCTCCTACGAGCAGTACTTC	CASRRGISYEQYF
NA	TRBV30	TRBJ2-1	TRBD1	TGTGCCTGGAGTGCCACAGGGGGATTGAATGAGCAGTTCTTC	CAWSATGGLNEQFF
NA	TRBV7-9	TRBJ2-1	TRBD2	TGTGCCAGCAGCTTAATGAGGGAGGGCCTGTACAATGAGCAGTTCTTC	CASSLMREGLYNEQFF
once	TRBV20-1	TRBJ2-3	NA	TGCAGTGCTCCTTGGGGAGATACGCAGTATTTT	CSAPWGDTQYF
NA	TRBV7-2	TRBJ2-1	TRBD1	TGTGCCAGCAGCTTTGCCGACAGGGATGAGCAGTTCTTC	CASSFADRDEQFF
NA	TRBV19	TRBJ2-7	NA	TGTGCCAGTAGTATCGCGGGGATCGGCTACGAGCAGTACTTC	CASSIAGIGYEQYF